This TCR beta chain emerged from a study of technical replicates of blood from a handful of donors. Only in-frame clones appear in the TCRdb table, and some are missing; sequencing was by immunoSEQ multiplex PCR. Here the sample spans around 80,000 clones, 90% to 97% being singletons. The CDR3 sequence is 15 residues long. The germline V gene has CDR1 GTSNPN and CDR2 SVGIG (reference sequence). Between the trimmed V and J ends, which lost 2 bases and 0 bases, there was a span of 13 bases. The V call is TRBV30, the J call TRBJ1-1; TRBD1 is a possible D gene (6 bases). Sample: T cells isolated from PBMCs. The TCR originated in a human donor in good health. The CDR3 DNA reads TGTGCCTGGAGTCCGTCAGGGGCCATGAACACTGAAGCTTTCTTT. Protein product: CAWSPSGAMNTEAFF.